This T cell receptor beta chain was obtained from a study of chemoradiotherapy in HPV16-positive cancers. In the study overall: Two HPV16-positive patients' cells yielded candidate HPV-specific clones and common motifs. The study, taken as a whole, reports: For HPV16-positive patients, expanding HPV-responsive T cells associated with longer recurrence-free survival. Non-HPV-specific T cells did not expand in tumors during treatment, whereas candidate HPV-specific clones and E7-related motifs did. The functional HPV-specific definition rests on just a couple of HPV16-positive patients.

The protocol was immunoSEQ multiplex PCR, while the TCRdb copy is restricted to in-frame clones and leaves out a portion. Here the sample spans 25,000 to 30,000 clones, about four fifths being singletons. Concerning this clone itself: Its antigen is currently unknown.

The CDR3 runs 14 residues. V lost 7 bases, J lost 7 bases, and 10 bases stayed unmatched. In germline, CDR1 is MNHEY, CDR2 SVGAGI. Sequencing used blood, obtained from a patient who underwent chemoradiotherapy. The rearrangement joins TRBV6-5 to TRBJ2-7; 10 nucleotides line up with TRBD1. The TCR comes from a human donor with HPV-associated anogenital cancer. The CDR3 DNA follows: TGTGCCAGCACGTATTCGACAGGGGGCGCGGAGCAGTACTTC. This encodes CASTYSTGGAEQYF.